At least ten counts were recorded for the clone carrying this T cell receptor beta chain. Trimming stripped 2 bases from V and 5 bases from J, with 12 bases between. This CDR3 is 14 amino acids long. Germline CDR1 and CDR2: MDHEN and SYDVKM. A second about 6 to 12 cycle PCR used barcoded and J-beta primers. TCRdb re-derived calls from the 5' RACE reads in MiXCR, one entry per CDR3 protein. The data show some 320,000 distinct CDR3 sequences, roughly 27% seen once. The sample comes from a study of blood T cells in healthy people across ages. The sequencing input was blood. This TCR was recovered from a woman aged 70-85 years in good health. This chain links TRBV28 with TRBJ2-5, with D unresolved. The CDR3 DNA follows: TGTGCCAGCAGTTTAGCCATTCTAATGGAGACCCAGTACTTC. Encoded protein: CASSLAILMETQYF.